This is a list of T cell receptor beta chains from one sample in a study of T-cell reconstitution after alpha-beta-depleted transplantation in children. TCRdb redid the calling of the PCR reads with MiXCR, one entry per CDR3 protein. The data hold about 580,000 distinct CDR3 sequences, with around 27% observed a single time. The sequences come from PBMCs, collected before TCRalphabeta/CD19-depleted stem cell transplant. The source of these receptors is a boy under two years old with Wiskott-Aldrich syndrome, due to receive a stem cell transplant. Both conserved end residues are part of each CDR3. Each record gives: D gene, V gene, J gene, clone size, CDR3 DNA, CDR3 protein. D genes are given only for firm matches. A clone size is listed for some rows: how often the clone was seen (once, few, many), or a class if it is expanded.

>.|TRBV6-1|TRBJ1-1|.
TGTGCCAGCAGTGAAGGGAGCAGGGGTTGGTACACTGAAGCTTTCTTT
CASSEGSRGWYTEAFF
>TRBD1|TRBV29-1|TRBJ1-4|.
TGCAGCGTTGTGGGGGCAGGGGGAAAACTGTTTTTT
CSVVGAGGKLFF
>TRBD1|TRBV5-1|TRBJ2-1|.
TGCGCCAGCAGCAGGACAGGGGGTTTTGAGCAGTTCTTC
CASSRTGGFEQFF
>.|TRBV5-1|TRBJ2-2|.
TGCGCCAGCAGCTTTCTGACGACCCCCGGGGAGCTGTTTTTT
CASSFLTTPGELFF
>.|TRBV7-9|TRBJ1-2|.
TGTGCCAGCAGCGCGACAGGCCTTAATAACTATGGCTACACCTTC
CASSATGLNNYGYTF
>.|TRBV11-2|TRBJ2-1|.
TGTGCCAGCTTCAAGGGGGTGGGAAGCTACAATGAGCAGTTCTTC
CASFKGVGSYNEQFF
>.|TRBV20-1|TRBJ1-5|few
TGCAGTGCTAGAGCCCCCGGAAATCAGCCCCAGCATTTT
CSARAPGNQPQHF
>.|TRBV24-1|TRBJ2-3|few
TGTGCCACCAGTGATTCGGCGGGATCTAGCACAGATACGCAGTATTTT
CATSDSAGSSTDTQYF
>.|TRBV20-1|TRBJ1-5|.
TGCAGTGCTAGAGATCAGAGACAGGTTACCGAGCCCCAGCATTTT
CSARDQRQVTEPQHF
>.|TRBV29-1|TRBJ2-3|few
TGCAGCGTTGAAAGGGCAGGGCCAGATACGCAGTATTTT
CSVERAGPDTQYF
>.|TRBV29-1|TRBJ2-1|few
TGCAGCGTTTTCCCCCGTAGCGGATTCTCCTACAATGAGCAGTTCTTC
CSVFPRSGFSYNEQFF
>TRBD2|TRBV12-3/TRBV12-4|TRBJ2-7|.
TGTGCCAGCAGTTTGGGCGGCGGGGGGGGCGAGCAGTACTTC
CASSLGGGGGEQYF
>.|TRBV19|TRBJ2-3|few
TGTGCCAGTAGTATCCTAAGGGATTCCCGCACAGATACGCAGTATTTT
CASSILRDSRTDTQYF
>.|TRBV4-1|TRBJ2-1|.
TGCGCCAGCAGCCGTATCTACGATGAGCAGTTCTTC
CASSRIYDEQFF
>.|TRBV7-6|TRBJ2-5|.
TGTGCCAGCAGCTTAGGATTAAGGAGGGCCAACCAAGAGACCCAGTACTTC
CASSLGLRRANQETQYF
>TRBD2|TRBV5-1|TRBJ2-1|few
TGCGCCAGCAGCCAGACTAGCGCCAATGAGCAGTTCTTC
CASSQTSANEQFF
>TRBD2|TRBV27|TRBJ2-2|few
TGTGCCAGCAGTTTACTAGCGGGAGTAGGTGGGGAGCTGTTTTTT
CASSLLAGVGGELFF
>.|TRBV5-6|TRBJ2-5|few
TGTGCCAGCAGCTTGGTACGGGCGCACCAAGAGACCCAGTACTTC
CASSLVRAHQETQYF
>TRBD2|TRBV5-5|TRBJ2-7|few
TGTGCCAGCAGCCAGAACCGACTAGCGGGCTCCTACGAGCAGTACTTC
CASSQNRLAGSYEQYF
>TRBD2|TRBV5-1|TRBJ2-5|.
TGCGCCAGCAGCCTACTAGCGTCCCAAGAGACCCAGTACTTC
CASSLLASQETQYF
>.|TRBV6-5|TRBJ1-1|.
TGTGCCAGCATACGGACAGATTATGAAGCTTTCTTT
CASIRTDYEAFF
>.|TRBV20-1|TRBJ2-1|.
TGCAGTGCTAGAGCCCCGGGGCAGGCACTCTCGAGCTCCTACAATGAGCAGTTCTTC
CSARAPGQALSSSYNEQFF
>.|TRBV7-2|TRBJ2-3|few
TGTGCCAGCAGCCCGCGCCTGGGGGATGGCACAGATACGCAGTATTTT
CASSPRLGDGTDTQYF
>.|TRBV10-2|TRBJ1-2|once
TGCGCCAGCAGTCCTGGGGGTGTAGGCGGCTACACCTTC
CASSPGGVGGYTF